A single sample gave rise to the 5 T cell receptor beta chains below, sequenced in a study of beta chain features in type 1 diabetes. Expressed TCRB transcripts were sequenced because the entire RNA isolate underwent reverse transcription. The assay was immunoSEQ multiplex PCR, and TCRdb's table has in-frame clones only and misses some. Of around 99,000 clones in the sample, 40% were seen once. Sequencing was carried out using stem cell memory CD4+ T cells from blood. These receptors were obtained from a young woman in good health.

V usage is TRBV5-1 and J usage is TRBJ2-7; the match to TRBD1 covers 9 bases. J gave up 2 bases and V 4 bases, and 4 bases lay outside the gene matches. The CDR3 totals 14 residues. Per the germline V gene, CDR1 is SGHRS and CDR2 is YFSETQ. This CDR3 reads CASSPRQGAYEQYF. DNA for the CDR3: TGCGCCAGCAGCCCACGACAGGGGGCCTACGAGCAGTACTTC.

The V call is TRBV4-2, the J call TRBJ1-1, with 9 positions matching TRBD1. The length of the CDR3 is 16 residues. Germline lookup yields CDR1 LGHNA and CDR2 YNFKEQ. The J segment lost 5 bases and the V segment lost 1 base, leaving 8 bases of the junction unmatched. Here the CDR3 reads CASSQGEYRGRTEAFF. In DNA form, the CDR3 reads TGTGCCAGCAGCCAAGGAGAATACAGGGGGCGTACTGAAGCTTTCTTT.

The rearrangement uses TRBV12-2 and TRBJ2-5; the table's TRBD2 call for D was not verified on the DNA. TRBV12-2 is an annotated pseudogene. The CDR3 contains 14 residues. CDR3 residues: CASRLEETLGTQYF. DNA of the CDR3: TGTGCAAGTCGCTTAGAGGAGACTCTCGGGACCCAGTACTTC.

This chain joins TRBV5-4 and TRBJ1-1, with D unclear. The CDR3 extends over 13 amino acids. V was clipped by 0 bases and J by 2 bases, with 5 bases between them. Germline lookup yields CDR1 SGHNT and CDR2 YYREEE (reference sequence). The CDR3 spells CASSLVRNTEAFF. CDR3 DNA sequence: TGTGCCAGCAGCTTGGTGCGAAACACTGAAGCTTTCTTT.

The V gene is TRBV11-2, the J gene TRBJ1-5, with a possible D match to TRBD1 (5 bases). CDR3 length equals 17 residues. V shed 3 bases and J shed 4 bases, with 19 bases lying between them. Germline values: CDR1 SGHAT, CDR2 FQNNGV. CDR3 loop: CASSFLPVQGGNQPQHF. The CDR3 bases are TGTGCCAGCAGCTTCCTCCCCGTTCAGGGTGGTAATCAGCCCCAGCATTTT.